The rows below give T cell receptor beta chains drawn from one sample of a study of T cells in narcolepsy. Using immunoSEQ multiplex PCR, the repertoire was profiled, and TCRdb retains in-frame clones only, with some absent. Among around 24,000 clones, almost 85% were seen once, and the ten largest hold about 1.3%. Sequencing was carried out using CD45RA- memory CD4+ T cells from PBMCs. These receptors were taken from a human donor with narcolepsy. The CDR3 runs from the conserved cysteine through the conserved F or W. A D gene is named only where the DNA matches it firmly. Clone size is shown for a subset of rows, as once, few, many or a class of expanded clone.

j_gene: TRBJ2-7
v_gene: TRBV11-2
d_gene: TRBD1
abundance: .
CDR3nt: TGTGCCAGCAGCCAATGCGTGGGACAGGGGGCTTGCGAGCAGTACTTC
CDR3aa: CASSQCVGQGACEQYF

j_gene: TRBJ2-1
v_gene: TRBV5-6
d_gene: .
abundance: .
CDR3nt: TGTGCCAGCAGCGGTAGTGGCCTGTACAATGAGCAGTTCTTC
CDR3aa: CASSGSGLYNEQFF

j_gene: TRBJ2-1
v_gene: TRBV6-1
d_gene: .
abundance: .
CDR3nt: TGTGCCAGCAGTGAATGGCGGGCCCGCTCCTACAATGAGCAGTTCTTC
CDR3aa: CASSEWRARSYNEQFF

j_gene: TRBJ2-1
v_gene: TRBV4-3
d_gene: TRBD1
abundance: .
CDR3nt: TGCGCCAGAAACAGGGGAAGCTCCTACAATGAGCAGTTCTTC
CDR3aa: CARNRGSSYNEQFF

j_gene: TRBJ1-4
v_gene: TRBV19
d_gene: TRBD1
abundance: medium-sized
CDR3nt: TGTGCCAGTAGGAGGGACAGGGCTCCTAATGAAAAACTGTTTTTT
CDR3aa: CASRRDRAPNEKLFF

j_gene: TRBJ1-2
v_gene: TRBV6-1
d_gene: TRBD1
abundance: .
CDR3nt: TGTGCCAGCAGTTTAGAAGCGGGACAGTCCCGAGGCTACACCTTC
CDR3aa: CASSLEAGQSRGYTF

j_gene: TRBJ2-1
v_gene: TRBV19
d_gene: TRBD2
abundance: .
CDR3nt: TGTGCCAGTAGTACACCCGGGACTACCAACAATGAGCAGTTCTTC
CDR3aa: CASSTPGTTNNEQFF

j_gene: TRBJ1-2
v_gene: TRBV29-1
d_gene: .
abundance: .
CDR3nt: TGCAGCGTTGATTTTTGGGGGGCTGGGGGCTACACCTTC
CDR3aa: CSVDFWGAGGYTF

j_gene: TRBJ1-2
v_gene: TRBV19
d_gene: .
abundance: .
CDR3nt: TGTGCCAGTAGTGTTGGATTCAGGGAACATGGCTACACCTTC
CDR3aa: CASSVGFREHGYTF

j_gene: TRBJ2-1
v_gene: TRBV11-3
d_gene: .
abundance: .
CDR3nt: TGTGCCAGCAGCTTGGAGCGGCGGAATGAGCAGTTCTTC
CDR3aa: CASSLERRNEQFF

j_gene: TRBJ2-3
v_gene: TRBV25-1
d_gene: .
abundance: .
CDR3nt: TGTGCCAGCAGAAGTGGGGTGAGCACAGATACGCAGTATTTT
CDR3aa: CASRSGVSTDTQYF

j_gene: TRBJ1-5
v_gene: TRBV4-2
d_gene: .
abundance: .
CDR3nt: TGTGCCAGCAGCCAAGAGGGAGCGGCCCAAGAACAGCCCCAGCATTTT
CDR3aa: CASSQEGAAQEQPQHF

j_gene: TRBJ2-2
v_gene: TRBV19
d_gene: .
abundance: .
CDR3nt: TGTGCCAGTAGTGTCATTTCAGGGAACACCGGGGAGCTGTTTTTT
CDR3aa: CASSVISGNTGELFF

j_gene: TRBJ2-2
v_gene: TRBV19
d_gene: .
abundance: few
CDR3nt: TGTGCCAGTAGTATCAGCACAGGGAGGATCGGGGAGCTGTTTTTT
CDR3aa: CASSISTGRIGELFF

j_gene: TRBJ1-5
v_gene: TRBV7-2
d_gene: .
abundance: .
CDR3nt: TGTGCCAGCAGCTTGGGGGTTGGCAATCAGCCCCAGCATTTT
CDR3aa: CASSLGVGNQPQHF